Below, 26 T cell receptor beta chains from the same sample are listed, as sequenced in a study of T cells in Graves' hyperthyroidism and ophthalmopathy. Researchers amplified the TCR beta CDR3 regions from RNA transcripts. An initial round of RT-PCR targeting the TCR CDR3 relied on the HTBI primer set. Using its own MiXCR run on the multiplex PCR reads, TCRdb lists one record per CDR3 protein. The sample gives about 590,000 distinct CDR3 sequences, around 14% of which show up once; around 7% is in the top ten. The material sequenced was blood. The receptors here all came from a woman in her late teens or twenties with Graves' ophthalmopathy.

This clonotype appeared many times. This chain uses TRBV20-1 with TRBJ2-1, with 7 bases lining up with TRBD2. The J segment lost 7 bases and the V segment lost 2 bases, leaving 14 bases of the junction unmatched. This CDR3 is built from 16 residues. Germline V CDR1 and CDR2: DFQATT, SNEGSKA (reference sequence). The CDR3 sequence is CSARMWREPWDNEQFF. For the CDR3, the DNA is TGCAGTGCTAGAATGTGGCGGGAGCCCTGGGATAATGAGCAGTTCTTC.

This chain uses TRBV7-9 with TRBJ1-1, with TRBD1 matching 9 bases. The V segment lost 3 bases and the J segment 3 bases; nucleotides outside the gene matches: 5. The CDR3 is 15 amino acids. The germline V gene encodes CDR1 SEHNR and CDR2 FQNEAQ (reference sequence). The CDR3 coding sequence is TGTGCCAGCAGCTTCACAGGGGGCAGAGACACTGAAGCTTTCTTT. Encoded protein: CASSFTGGRDTEAFF.

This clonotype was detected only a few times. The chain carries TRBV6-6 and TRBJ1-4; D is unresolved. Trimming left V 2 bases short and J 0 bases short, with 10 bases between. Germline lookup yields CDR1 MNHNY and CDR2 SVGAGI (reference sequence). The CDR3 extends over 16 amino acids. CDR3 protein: CASSYGFRATNEKLFF. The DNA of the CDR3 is TGTGCCAGCAGTTACGGGTTCCGGGCAACTAATGAAAAACTGTTTTTT.

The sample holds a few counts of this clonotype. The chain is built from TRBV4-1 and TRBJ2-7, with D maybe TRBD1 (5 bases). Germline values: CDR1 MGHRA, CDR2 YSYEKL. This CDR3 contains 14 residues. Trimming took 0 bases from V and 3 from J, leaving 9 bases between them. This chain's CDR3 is CASSQEQALYEQYF. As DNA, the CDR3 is TGCGCCAGCAGCCAAGAACAGGCCCTCTACGAGCAGTACTTC.

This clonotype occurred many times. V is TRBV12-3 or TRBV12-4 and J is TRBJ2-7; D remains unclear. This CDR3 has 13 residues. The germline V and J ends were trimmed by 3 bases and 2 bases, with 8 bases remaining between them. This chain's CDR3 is CASSLAETYEQYF. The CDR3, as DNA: TGTGCCAGCAGTTTGGCAGAGACCTACGAGCAGTACTTC.

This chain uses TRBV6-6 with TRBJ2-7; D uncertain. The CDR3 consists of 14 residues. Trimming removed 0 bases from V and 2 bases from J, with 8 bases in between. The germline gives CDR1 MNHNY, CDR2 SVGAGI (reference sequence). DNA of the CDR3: TGTGCCAGCAGTTACTCGACCGACCCCTACGAGCAGTACTTC. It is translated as CASSYSTDPYEQYF.

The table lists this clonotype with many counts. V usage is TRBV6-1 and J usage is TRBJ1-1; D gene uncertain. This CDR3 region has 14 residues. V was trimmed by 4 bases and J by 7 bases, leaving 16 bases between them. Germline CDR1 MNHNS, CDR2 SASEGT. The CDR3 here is CASSGTQSLYEAFF. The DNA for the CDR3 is TGTGCCAGCAGTGGAACGCAGAGTCTCTATGAAGCTTTCTTT.

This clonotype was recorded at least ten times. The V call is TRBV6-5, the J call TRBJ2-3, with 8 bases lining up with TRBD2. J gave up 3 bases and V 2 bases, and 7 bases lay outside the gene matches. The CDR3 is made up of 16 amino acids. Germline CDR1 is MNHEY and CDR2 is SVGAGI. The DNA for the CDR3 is TGTGCCAGCAGTTACCTTAGTAGCGGGACGACAGATACGCAGTATTTT. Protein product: CASSYLSSGTTDTQYF.

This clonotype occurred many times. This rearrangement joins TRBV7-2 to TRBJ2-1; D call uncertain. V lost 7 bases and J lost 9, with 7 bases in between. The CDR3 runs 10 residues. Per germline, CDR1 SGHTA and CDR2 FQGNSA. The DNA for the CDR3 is TGTGCCAGCACTGGTAGTGAGCAGTTCTTC. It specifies CASTGSEQFF.

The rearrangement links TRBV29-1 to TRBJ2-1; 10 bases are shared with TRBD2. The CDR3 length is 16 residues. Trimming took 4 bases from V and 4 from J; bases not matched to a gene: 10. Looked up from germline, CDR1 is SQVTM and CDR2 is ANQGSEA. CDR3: CSVGISGRPKYNEQFF. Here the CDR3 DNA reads TGCAGCGTTGGTATTAGCGGGAGGCCGAAATACAATGAGCAGTTCTTC.

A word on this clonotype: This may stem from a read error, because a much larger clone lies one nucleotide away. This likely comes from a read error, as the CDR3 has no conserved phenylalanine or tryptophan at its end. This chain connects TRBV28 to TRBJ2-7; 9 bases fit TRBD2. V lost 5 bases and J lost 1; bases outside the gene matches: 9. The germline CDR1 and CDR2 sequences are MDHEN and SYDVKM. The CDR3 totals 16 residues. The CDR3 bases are TGTGCCAGCAGTCCCACCCCTAGCGGGGAATCCTACGAGCAGTACCTC. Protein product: CASSPTPSGESYEQYL.

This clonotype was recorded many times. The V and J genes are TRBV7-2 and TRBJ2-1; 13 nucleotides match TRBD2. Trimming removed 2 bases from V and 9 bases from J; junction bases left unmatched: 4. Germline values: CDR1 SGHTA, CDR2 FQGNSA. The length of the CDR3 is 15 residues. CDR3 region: CASSLTLAGGVEQFF. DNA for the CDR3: TGTGCCAGCAGCTTAACACTAGCGGGAGGGGTTGAGCAGTTCTTC.

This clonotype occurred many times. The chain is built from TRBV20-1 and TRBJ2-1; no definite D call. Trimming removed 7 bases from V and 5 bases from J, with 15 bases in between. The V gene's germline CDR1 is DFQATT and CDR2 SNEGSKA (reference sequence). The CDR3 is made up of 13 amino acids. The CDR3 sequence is CSVPRPPHNEQFF. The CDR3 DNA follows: TGCAGTGTCCCAAGACCTCCTCACAATGAGCAGTTCTTC.

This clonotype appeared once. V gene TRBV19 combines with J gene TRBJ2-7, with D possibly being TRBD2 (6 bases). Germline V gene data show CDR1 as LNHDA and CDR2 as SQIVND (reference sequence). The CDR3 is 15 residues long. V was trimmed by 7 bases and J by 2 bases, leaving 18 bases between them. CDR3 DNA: TGTGCCAGTACCCTCTCGAGGGGACTCCCCTACGAGCAGTACTTC. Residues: CASTLSRGLPYEQYF.

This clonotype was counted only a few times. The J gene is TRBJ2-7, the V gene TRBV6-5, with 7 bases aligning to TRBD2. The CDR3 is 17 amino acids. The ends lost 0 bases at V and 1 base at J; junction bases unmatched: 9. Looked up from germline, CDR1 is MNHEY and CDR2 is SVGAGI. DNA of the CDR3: TGTGCCAGCAGTTACTCCCCGCCTAGCGGAGTATCCTACGAGCAGTACTTC. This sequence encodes CASSYSPPSGVSYEQYF.

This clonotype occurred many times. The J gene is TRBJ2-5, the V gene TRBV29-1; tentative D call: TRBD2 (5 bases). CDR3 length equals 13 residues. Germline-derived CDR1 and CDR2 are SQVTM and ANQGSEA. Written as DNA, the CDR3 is TGCACCATGTCCCGGGGAGCGCTGGAGACCCAGTACTTC. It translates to CTMSRGALETQYF.

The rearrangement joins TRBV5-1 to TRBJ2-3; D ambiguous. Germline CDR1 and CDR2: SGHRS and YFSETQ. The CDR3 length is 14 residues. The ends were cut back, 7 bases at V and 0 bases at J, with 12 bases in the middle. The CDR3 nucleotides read TGCGCCAGCCAAAAAGGTTTTAGCACAGATACGCAGTATTTT. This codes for CASQKGFSTDTQYF.

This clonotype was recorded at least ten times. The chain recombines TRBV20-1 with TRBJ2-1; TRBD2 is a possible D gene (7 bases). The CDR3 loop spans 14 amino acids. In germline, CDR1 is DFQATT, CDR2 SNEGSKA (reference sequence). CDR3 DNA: TGCAGCGCCAGGGGCGGGAGACCCTACAATGAGCAGTTCTTC. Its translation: CSARGGRPYNEQFF.

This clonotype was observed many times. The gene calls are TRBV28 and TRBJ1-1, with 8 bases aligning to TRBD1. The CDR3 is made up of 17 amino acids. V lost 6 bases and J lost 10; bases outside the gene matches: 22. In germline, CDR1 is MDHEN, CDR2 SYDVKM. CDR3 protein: CASSLGGFGQGQLGAFF. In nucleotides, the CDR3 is TGTGCCAGCAGCTTAGGGGGATTTGGACAGGGTCAGTTAGGAGCTTTCTTT.

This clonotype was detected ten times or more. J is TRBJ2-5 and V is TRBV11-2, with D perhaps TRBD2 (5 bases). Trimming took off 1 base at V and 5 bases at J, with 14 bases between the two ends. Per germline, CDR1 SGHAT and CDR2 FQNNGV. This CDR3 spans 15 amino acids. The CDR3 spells CASSLGVGIEETQYF. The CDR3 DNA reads TGTGCCAGCAGCTTAGGGGTCGGGATCGAGGAGACCCAGTACTTC.

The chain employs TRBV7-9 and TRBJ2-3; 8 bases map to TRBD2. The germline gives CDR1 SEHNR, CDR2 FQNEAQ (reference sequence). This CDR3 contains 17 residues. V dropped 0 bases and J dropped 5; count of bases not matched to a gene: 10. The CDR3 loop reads CASSLAPGLVAVDTQYF. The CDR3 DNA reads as TGTGCCAGCAGCTTAGCCCCGGGACTAGTAGCGGTAGATACGCAGTATTTT.

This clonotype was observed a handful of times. CDR3 amino acids: CASSLRASPTETQYF. The CDR3 DNA reads TGTGCCAGCAGCCTCCGGGCCAGCCCCACGGAGACCCAGTACTTC. This chain joins TRBV9 and TRBJ2-5; D is uncertain. Looked up from germline, CDR1 is SGDLS and CDR2 is YYNGEE. The CDR3 sequence is 15 residues long. With 4 bases removed from V and 5 bases from J, the gap between germline ends came to 18 bases.

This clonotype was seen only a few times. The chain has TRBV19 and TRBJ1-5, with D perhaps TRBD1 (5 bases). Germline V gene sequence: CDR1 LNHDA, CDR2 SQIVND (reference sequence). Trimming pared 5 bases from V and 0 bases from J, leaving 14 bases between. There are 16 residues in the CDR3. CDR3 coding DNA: TGTGCCAGTAGTTGGGGACCTCTTATTAGCAATCAGCCCCAGCATTTT. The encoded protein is CASSWGPLISNQPQHF.

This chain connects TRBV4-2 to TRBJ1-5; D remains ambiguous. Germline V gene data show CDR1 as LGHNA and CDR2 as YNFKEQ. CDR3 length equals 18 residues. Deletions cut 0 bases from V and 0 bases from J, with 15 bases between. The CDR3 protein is CASSQDYRAGYSNQPQHF. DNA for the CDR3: TGTGCCAGCAGCCAAGATTATAGAGCGGGCTATAGCAATCAGCCCCAGCATTTT.

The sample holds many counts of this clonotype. This CDR3 is CASSSRGGSSYNSPLHF. The CDR3 DNA follows: TGTGCCAGCAGTTCTAGGGGGGGGAGCTCCTATAATTCACCCCTCCACTTT. This chain joins TRBV12-3 or TRBV12-4 and TRBJ1-6; possible D gene TRBD1, 6 bases. V dropped 4 bases and J dropped 0 bases, with 13 bases sitting between them. CDR3 size: 17 residues.

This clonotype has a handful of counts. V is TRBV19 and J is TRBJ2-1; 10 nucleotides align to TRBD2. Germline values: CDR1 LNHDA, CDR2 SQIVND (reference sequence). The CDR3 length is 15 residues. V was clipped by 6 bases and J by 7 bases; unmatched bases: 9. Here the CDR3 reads CASRSGRAFINEQFF. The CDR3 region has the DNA TGTGCCAGTAGAAGCGGGAGGGCCTTCATAAATGAGCAGTTCTTC.